This T cell receptor beta chain was observed in a study of sequential checkpoint blockade in melanoma. At the level of the study: First-line arms were nivolumab then ipilimumab, or the reverse, randomized 1:1.

The table lists this clone with a few counts. Method: immunoSEQ multiplex PCR; TCRdb's copy keeps in-frame clones and lacks some. Of approximately 37,000 clones listed, 84% were seen once; the top ten hold approximately 6%. The treatment was: randomized to nivolumab then ipilimumab (arm A) or the reverse (arm B). DNA-damaging chemotherapy had not been given to any patient beforehand. PBMC sorting kept live CD3+CD8+ cells without CD19 or CD56. The V gene's germline CDR1 is MDHEN and CDR2 SYDVKM. V was trimmed by 5 bases and J by 6 bases, leaving 11 bases between them. The CDR3 is 13 amino acids. The material sequenced was CD8+ T cells sorted from blood (inferred from file names), taken from a patient given nivolumab and ipilimumab in sequence. The V gene is TRBV28, the J gene TRBJ1-3; a weak D match, TRBD1 (5 bases). The sequence was collected from a human donor with melanoma. The CDR3 loop reads CASSPRVVNTIYF. The CDR3, as DNA: TGTGCCAGCAGTCCCAGGGTAGTAAACACCATATATTTT.